One and the same sample provided the 23 T cell receptor beta chains below, sequenced in a study of blood T cell repertoires in COVID-19. Clones were read by immunoSEQ multiplex PCR, and TCRdb kept only the in-frame ones, dropping some. The table has around 150,000 clones, about four fifths seen once. What was sequenced was PBMCs or T cells enriched from blood (not recorded which). The origin of the receptors is a woman between 50 and 59 years old with acute COVID-19.

The J gene is TRBJ2-4, the V gene TRBV5-1, with 14 nucleotides matching TRBD2. Germline assignment: CDR1 SGHRS and CDR2 YFSETQ. J was trimmed by 0 bases and V by 5 bases; bases with no gene match: 7. The CDR3 extends over 18 amino acids. The CDR3 DNA follows: TGCGCCAGCAGTATGGGACTAGCGGGAGTTCCAGCCAAAAACATTCAGTACTTC. Its translation: CASSMGLAGVPAKNIQYF.

This chain links TRBV5-5 with TRBJ1-5, with D perhaps matching TRBD1 (5 bases). This CDR3 region has 15 residues. Germline CDR1 is SGHKS and CDR2 is YYEKEE (reference sequence). Trimming pared 4 bases from V and 0 bases from J, leaving 11 bases between. The CDR3 DNA is TGTGCCAGCAGCGCCGGAGGGGATAGCAATCAGCCCCAGCATTTT. This translates into CASSAGGDSNQPQHF.

The chain couples TRBV25-1 to TRBJ1-5; TRBD1 matches 7 bases. J gave up 3 bases and V 6 bases, and 5 bases lay outside the gene matches. The CDR3 is 14 residues long. Germline V gives CDR1 MGHDK, CDR2 SYGVNS. The CDR3 here is CASSVTGDNQPQHF. In DNA, the CDR3 is TGTGCCAGCAGCGTCACAGGGGACAATCAGCCCCAGCATTTT.

This rearrangement joins TRBV7-2 to TRBJ1-1; possibly TRBD1 for D (6 bases). Germline loops: CDR1 SGHTA, CDR2 FQGNSA. The CDR3 runs 14 residues. V was pared by 5 bases and J by 0 bases, with 10 bases between. The CDR3: CASSADRLNTEAFF. The CDR3 nucleotides are TGTGCCAGCAGCGCCGACAGGCTGAACACTGAAGCTTTCTTT.

V usage is TRBV6-5 and J usage is TRBJ1-5, with TRBD1 matching 7 bases. This CDR3 is 15 amino acids long. V was clipped by 7 bases and J by 2 bases; unmatched bases: 8. Germline values: CDR1 MNHEY, CDR2 SVGAGI. As DNA, the CDR3 is TGTGCCAGCACCTGGACAGGTCAGGGCAATCAGCCCCAGCATTTT. It yields the protein CASTWTGQGNQPQHF.

V usage is TRBV28 and J usage is TRBJ1-5; D uncertain. The CDR3 length is 14 residues. Germline V gene lookup returns CDR1 MDHEN and CDR2 SYDVKM. V lost 7 bases to trimming and J lost 6 bases, with 16 bases between them. CDR3 DNA sequence: TGTGCCAGCACAAGGTCGGGAGACGGTCAGCCCCAGCATTTT. Its protein product is CASTRSGDGQPQHF.

V usage is TRBV9 and J usage is TRBJ1-1; 7 positions match TRBD1. CDR1 is SGDLS and CDR2 is YYNGEE in the germline V gene. J lost 2 bases, V lost 3 bases, and 7 bases had no gene match. There are 15 residues in the CDR3. The CDR3: CASSARQGQNTEAFF. The CDR3 DNA follows: TGTGCCAGCAGCGCCCGACAGGGCCAAAACACTGAAGCTTTCTTT.

The rearrangement joins TRBV28 to TRBJ2-7; possibly TRBD1 for D (7 bases). Trimming stripped 8 bases from V and 3 bases from J, with 14 bases between. CDR3 size: 13 residues. The V gene's germline CDR1 is MDHEN and CDR2 SYDVKM. The CDR3 spells CASGGGGHYEQYF. DNA for the CDR3: TGTGCCAGCGGTGGAGGGGGCCACTACGAGCAGTACTTC.

Worth noting for this clone: One junction end does not reproduce the germline sequence, and a read error may be involved. V is TRBV23-1 and J is TRBJ1-4; 10 nucleotides line up with TRBD1. TRBV23-1 is recorded as an ORF, its role being uncertain. The CDR3 extends over 17 amino acids. The CDR3: CASSLLGTGVANGDPIF. As DNA, the CDR3 is TGCGCCAGCAGTCTTTTGGGGACAGGGGTTGCCAACGGAGACCCCATTTTT.

The CDR3: CASSQDRAGETSDTDTQYF. CDR3 nucleotides: TGTGCCAGCAGCCAAGATCGGGCAGGTGAGACTAGCGACACAGATACGCAGTATTTT. The chain couples TRBV4-2 to TRBJ2-3; TRBD2 matches at 8 bases. The CDR3 runs to 19 residues. The junction had 13 bases not matched to a gene; V was cut back by 0 bases and J by 2 bases. Per the germline V gene, CDR1 is LGHNA and CDR2 is YNFKEQ.

This chain connects TRBV19 to TRBJ1-5, with 9 bases aligning to TRBD1. Unmatched junction bases numbered 8, after V lost 5 bases and J lost 9 bases. This CDR3 spans 14 amino acids. CDR1 is LNHDA and CDR2 is SQIVND in the germline V gene (reference sequence). The CDR3 protein is CASSAGTGTRPQHF. The CDR3 DNA reads as TGTGCCAGTAGTGCCGGGACAGGGACACGGCCCCAGCATTTT.

The chain links TRBV30 to TRBJ2-5; 8 bases fit TRBD1. The J segment lost 1 base and the V segment lost 5 bases, leaving 0 bases of the junction unmatched. The CDR3 length is 12 residues. CDR1 is GTSNPN and CDR2 is SVGIG in the germline V gene (reference sequence). DNA for the CDR3: TGTGCCTGGGGGACAGGCCAAGAGACCCAGTACTTC. It is translated as CAWGTGQETQYF.

The V call is TRBV2, the J call TRBJ1-2; D is unresolved. Trimming pared 2 bases from V and 4 bases from J, leaving 11 bases between. CDR1 and CDR2 from the germline V gene are SNHLY and FYNNEI. This CDR3 is 14 amino acids long. For the CDR3, the DNA is TGTGCCAGCAGTGAATCAGCTCGACTCTATGGCTACACCTTC. It translates to CASSESARLYGYTF. The full variable domain, its missing parts supplied by reference TRBV2 and TRBJ1-2, is EPEVTQTPSHQVTQMGQEVILRCVPISNHLYFYWYRQILGQKVEFLVSFYNNEISEKSEIFDDQFSVERPDGSNFTLKIRSTKLEDSAMYFCASSESARLYGYTFGSGTRLTVV.

V and J are TRBV5-1 and TRBJ2-7, with 8 bases identical to TRBD1. CDR1 and CDR2 from the germline V gene are SGHRS and YFSETQ. J lost 5 bases, V lost 4 bases, and 14 bases had no gene match. This CDR3 is built from 16 residues. The CDR3 reads CASSPSGGAGLDEQYF. The CDR3 DNA reads TGCGCCAGCAGCCCCTCAGGGGGCGCTGGGTTAGACGAGCAGTACTTC.

This clone has only a few counts. This chain links TRBV27 with TRBJ1-1, with D hard to call. The V and J ends lost 8 bases and 0 bases respectively, with 13 bases between them. Germline CDR1 MNHEY, CDR2 SMNVEV (reference sequence). CDR3 size: 14 residues. The CDR3: CASALERVNTEAFF. The CDR3, as DNA: TGTGCCAGCGCCTTAGAAAGAGTGAACACTGAAGCTTTCTTT.

The gene calls are TRBV12-3 or TRBV12-4 and TRBJ1-1; 7 nucleotides match TRBD1. The V gene end was trimmed by 5 bases and the J gene end by 6 bases; junction bases not matched to a gene: 3. The CDR3 length is 12 residues. The CDR3 sequence is CASSPDRAEAFF. CDR3 sequence (DNA): TGTGCCAGCAGTCCCGACAGGGCTGAAGCTTTCTTT.

The chain uses TRBV10-3 and TRBJ1-5; D is possibly TRBD1 (5 bases). This CDR3 is built from 13 residues. Germline V CDR1 and CDR2: ENHRY, SYGVKD. The V and J ends lost 6 bases and 7 bases respectively, with 13 bases between them. The DNA for the CDR3 is TGTGCCATCAGGGGAGGGACGAACCAGCCCCAGCATTTT. Amino acids: CAIRGGTNQPQHF.

The CDR3 DNA is TGTGCCAGCAGCTTGGGACAGCTCAGGATGAACACTGAAGCTTTCTTT. It yields the protein CASSLGQLRMNTEAFF. The chain couples TRBV5-4 to TRBJ1-1; D possibly corresponds to TRBD1 (5 bases). In germline, CDR1 is SGHNT, CDR2 YYREEE (reference sequence). CDR3 length: 16 amino acids. V lost 0 bases to trimming and J lost 0 bases, with 12 bases between them. Full variable domain (missing parts from reference TRBV5-4 and TRBJ1-1): ETGVTQSPTHLIKTRGQQVTLRCSSQSGHNTVSWYQQALGQGPQFIFQYYREEENGRGNFPPRFSGLQFPNYSSELNVNALELDDSALYLCASSLGQLRMNTEAFFGQGTRLTVV.

The genes are TRBV11-3 and TRBJ2-3; no firm D call. The CDR3 is 16 amino acids. V dropped 5 bases and J dropped 0 bases, with 15 bases sitting between them. The germline V gene has CDR1 SGHNT and CDR2 YENEEA. The CDR3 DNA reads TGTGCCAGCAGCCCCCCTGAGAGTTCTAGCACAGATACGCAGTATTTT. Protein: CASSPPESSSTDTQYF.

This clone was recorded once. The chain combines TRBV5-1 with TRBJ1-6; D gene unclear. From germline, CDR1 is SGHRS and CDR2 YFSETQ. V was trimmed by 3 bases and J by 0 bases, leaving 4 bases between them. This CDR3 spans 14 amino acids. DNA for the CDR3: TGCGCCAGCAGCTGGAGCTCCTATAATTCACCCCTCCACTTT. It encodes CASSWSSYNSPLHF.

This rearrangement joins TRBV4-2 to TRBJ2-7; tentatively, D is TRBD2 (7 bases). This CDR3 has 15 residues. Trimming cost V 6 bases and J 5 bases, with 20 bases left between them. The germline CDR1 and CDR2 sequences are LGHNA and YNFKEQ. CDR3 DNA: TGTGCCAGCAGTGGGGGGGGCGGGATTGTGAACGAGCAGTACTTC. Residues: CASSGGGGIVNEQYF.

This clone has a single count. The V and J genes are TRBV3-1 (or the pseudogene TRBV3-2) and TRBJ2-7; D gene unclear. V was shortened by 1 base and J by 4 bases, with 5 bases between the two germline ends. Germline lookup yields CDR1 LGHDT and CDR2 YNNKEL (reference sequence). The CDR3 covers 12 residues. CDR3 nucleotides: TGTGCCAGCAGCCAAGCCCAATACGAGCAGTACTTC. This encodes CASSQAQYEQYF.

The chain uses TRBV11-2 and TRBJ2-7, with 9 bases fitting TRBD1. The CDR3 length is 16 residues. Germline V CDR1 and CDR2: SGHAT, FQNNGV. With 1 base clipped from V and 4 bases from J, the junction kept 8 bases outside the gene matches. The CDR3 DNA is TGTGCCAGCAGCTTAGCCGGGACAGGGTTCGGATACGAGCAGTACTTC. Its translation: CASSLAGTGFGYEQYF.